Given below is one T cell receptor (beta chain) in context. Each TRB amplification used about 230-550 ng of genomic DNA from blood. This sample was included in a study of T and B cells in COVID-19 patients. Study context: Peripheral blood came from COVID-19 patients with active infection or after recovery.

The germline V and J ends were trimmed by 7 bases and 1 base, with 17 bases remaining between them. The CDR3 is 16 amino acids. From germline, CDR1 is MNHNS and CDR2 SASEGT. Multiplex PCR with BIOMED2 TRB-A/B primer pools amplified TRB rearrangements. One entry per CDR3 protein results from TCRdb running MiXCR on the multiplex PCR reads. The data hold fewer than 6,000 distinct CDR3 sequences, with 21% observed a single time. The source material was blood. The sequence was obtained from a human donor with active COVID-19. This chain uses TRBV6-1 with TRBJ1-5; D not certain. The CDR3 DNA follows: TGTGCCAGCAACCACAAGGACGACGTGAGCAATCAGCCCCAGCATTTT. This translates into CASNHKDDVSNQPQHF.